What follows describes a single T cell receptor beta chain. Patients at the Seattle site were enrolled during active infection and followed longitudinally. Original methodology: Estimates of nucleated cell counts were drawn from the amplification of reference gene primers. This table comes from immunoSEQ multiplex PCR, and its TCRdb copy is limited to in-frame clones, with some not included. The DNA gave D and trimming, while V, J and clone size come from that table. The sample comprises around 250,000 clones, around 91% of which are singletons, and 2.1% rests with the top ten. This record belongs to a study of blood T cell repertoires in COVID-19. This CDR3 is built from 15 residues. The germline V and J ends were trimmed by 6 bases and 1 base, with 15 bases remaining between them. From germline, CDR1 is LNHDA and CDR2 SQIVND (reference sequence).

This chain joins TRBV19 and TRBJ1-1, with D tentatively TRBD1 (6 bases). The receptor was derived from a woman aged 55-69 years with COVID-19, enrolled during active disease. Sequencing was carried out using peripheral blood. In DNA form, the CDR3 reads TGTGCCAGTAGCCCCGGACAGTCTCAGAACACTGAAGCTTTCTTT. Its protein product is CASSPGQSQNTEAFF. The full variable domain, its missing parts supplied by reference TRBV19 and TRBJ1-1, is DGGITQSPKYLFRKEGQNVTLSCEQNLNHDAMYWYRQDPGQGLRLIYYSQIVNDFQKGDIAEGYSVSREKKESFPLTVTSAQKNPTAFYLCASSPGQSQNTEAFFGQGTRLTVV.